This is a list of T cell receptor beta chains from one sample in a study of cytomegalovirus exposure and HLA in healthy donors. TCRdb keeps only in-frame clones here, not all; method: immunoSEQ multiplex PCR. The profile shows approximately 100,000 clones, about 81% of them singletons. The sequenced sample was PBMCs. These receptors were obtained from a man aged 45-65 years in good health and CMV-seronegative. CDR3s include the opening cysteine and the closing phenylalanine or tryptophan. The D gene is left open where the match is weak. The size of a clone is reported for some rows only, either as once, few or many, or as a class for expanded clones.

v_call	clone_size	j_call	d_call	cdr3_nt	cdr3_aa
TRBV7-2	NA	TRBJ2-1	TRBD2	TGTGCCAGCAGCTTGACTAGCGGGAGGATGATACGCTCCTACAATGAGCAGTTCTTC	CASSLTSGRMIRSYNEQFF
TRBV9	NA	TRBJ1-2	TRBD1	TGTGCCAGCAGCGCTGGACAGGGGGCGCGGGGCTACACCTTC	CASSAGQGARGYTF
TRBV27	once	TRBJ2-5	TRBD2	TGTGCCAGCAGTTTGGGAGGGAAAGAGACCCAGTACTTC	CASSLGGKETQYF
TRBV5-1	NA	TRBJ2-3	TRBD2	TGCGCCAGCAGCGTGTCGCGGGAGTACACAGATACGCAGTATTTT	CASSVSREYTDTQYF
TRBV7-8	NA	TRBJ1-3	NA	TGTGCCAGCAGCTTAGGGGGGGGCACTGGAAACACCATATATTTT	CASSLGGGTGNTIYF
TRBV18	NA	TRBJ2-5	TRBD1	TGTGCCAGCTCACCCGGACAGGGGGCTCGGGAGACCCAGTACTTC	CASSPGQGARETQYF
TRBV5-1	NA	TRBJ2-7	NA	TGCGCCAGCACCTCTGGGCGGGCCACCTACGAGCAGTACTTC	CASTSGRATYEQYF
TRBV19	NA	TRBJ2-2	TRBD1	TGTGCCAGTAGTAAATCCGGGACAGGGTTCACCGGGGAGCTGTTTTTT	CASSKSGTGFTGELFF
TRBV27	NA	TRBJ1-1	NA	TGTGCCAGCGCCAAACTAGGGGGGAACACTGAAGCTTTCTTT	CASAKLGGNTEAFF
TRBV9	NA	TRBJ2-7	TRBD1	TGTGCCAGCAGCGCGGGCCCGGGACAGAGTCTCTACGAGCAGTACTTC	CASSAGPGQSLYEQYF
TRBV2	NA	TRBJ2-7	NA	TGTGCCAGCAGTGAAGCGCGGGGAGGTCAGGACGAGCAGTACTTC	CASSEARGGQDEQYF
TRBV5-1	few	TRBJ1-1	NA	TGCGCCAGCAGCTCATTCCAGGGGAACACTGAAGCTTTCTTT	CASSSFQGNTEAFF
TRBV5-1	NA	TRBJ1-1	TRBD1	TGCGCCAGCAGCGGACAGGCCATGAACACTGAAGCTTTCTTT	CASSGQAMNTEAFF
TRBV30	NA	TRBJ2-6	NA	TGTGCCTGGAGCCCCGGGGGGCAAGGGGCCAACGTCCTGACTTTC	CAWSPGGQGANVLTF
TRBV5-1	few	TRBJ1-1	TRBD1	TGCGCCAGCAGCTCCCGACAGGGGGACGCTGAAGCTTTCTTT	CASSSRQGDAEAFF
TRBV7-6	NA	TRBJ1-1	NA	TGTGCCAGCAGCTTCGGGGGGCAAAGGAACACTGAAGCTTTCTTT	CASSFGGQRNTEAFF
TRBV19	NA	TRBJ2-1	TRBD1	TGTGCCAGTAGTCTGGCCGGGACAGGGAATAATGAGCAGTTCTTC	CASSLAGTGNNEQFF
TRBV19	few	TRBJ2-2	NA	TGTGCCAGTAGCCCCACAGGGTTCCAGAACACCGGGGAGCTGTTTTTT	CASSPTGFQNTGELFF
TRBV5-3	NA	TRBJ2-7	NA	TGTGCCAGAAGCGGCGGACAGGGACCCCCGGGCGTGAGCGGGAGGACGAGCTACGAGCAGTACTTC	CARSGGQGPPGVSGRTSYEQYF
TRBV19	NA	TRBJ1-2	TRBD1	TGTGCCAGTAGTAGCCTCGGGACAGGGTCGGCCGACTATGGCTACACCTTC	CASSSLGTGSADYGYTF
TRBV5-1	NA	TRBJ1-4	NA	TGCGCCAGCAGCTTCGGGCAGGGTCGTGAAAAACTGTTTTTT	CASSFGQGREKLFF
TRBV30	NA	TRBJ2-3	NA	TGTGCCTGGAGTGTACGAGGGGATACGCAGTATTTT	CAWSVRGDTQYF
TRBV4-3	NA	TRBJ2-3	TRBD2	TGCGCCAGCAGCCCAGGAAGACTAGCGGGCCTTGGCACAGATACGCAGTATTTT	CASSPGRLAGLGTDTQYF
TRBV5-6	NA	TRBJ2-1	NA	TGTGCCAGCTTCCCAACTGGTGCGGGCTCCTACAATGAGCAGTTCTTC	CASFPTGAGSYNEQFF
TRBV28	once	TRBJ2-2	TRBD1	TGTGCCAGCAGTGGGTACAGGGGAACCGGGGAGCTGTTTTTT	CASSGYRGTGELFF
TRBV6-5	NA	TRBJ1-6	NA	TGTGCCAGCGGGGGAGGGCATAATTCACCCCTCCACTTT	CASGGGHNSPLHF
TRBV6-5	NA	TRBJ2-2	NA	TGTGCCAGCAGTCGAGGGCCCGGGGAGCTGTTTTTT	CASSRGPGELFF
TRBV6-1	NA	TRBJ1-1	NA	TGTGCCAGCAGTCTGCACATGAACACTGAAGCTTTCTTT	CASSLHMNTEAFF
TRBV5-6	NA	TRBJ1-1	TRBD1	TGTGCCAGCAGGCAGGGGGCTTCGAACACTGAAGCTTTCTTT	CASRQGASNTEAFF
TRBV11-1	NA	TRBJ1-4	TRBD1	TGTGCCAGCAGCTTAACAGGGGGCAGTGAAAAACTGTTTTTT	CASSLTGGSEKLFF
TRBV5-6	few	TRBJ1-2	NA	TGTGCCAGCAGCTTGGCAGGTCCGTATGGCTACACCTTC	CASSLAGPYGYTF
TRBV9	few	TRBJ1-4	NA	TGTGCCAGCAGCGAGACAGTAATTAATGAAAAACTGTTTTTT	CASSETVINEKLFF
TRBV5-4	NA	TRBJ2-7	TRBD2	TGTGCCAGCAGCTTTAGCGGGAGGGCCGAAGAGCAGTACTTC	CASSFSGRAEEQYF
TRBV28	NA	TRBJ2-7	TRBD2	TGTGCCAGCAGAAAAGGGGGGGGTGGGGGACTAGCGGGAACCTACGAGCAGTACTTC	CASRKGGGGGLAGTYEQYF
TRBV7-2	few	TRBJ2-2	NA	TGTGCCAGCAGCTTAGTCGGGGGGGACAGTTACACCGGGGAGCTGTTTTTT	CASSLVGGDSYTGELFF
TRBV2	NA	TRBJ1-5	NA	TGTGCCAGCAGCGAGACAGTTAGCAATCAGCCCCAGCATTTT	CASSETVSNQPQHF
TRBV29-1	NA	TRBJ2-3	NA	TGCAGCGTGGCCAGGGGAGATACGCAGTATTTT	CSVARGDTQYF
TRBV28	NA	TRBJ1-1	NA	TGTGCCAGCACGTCCAGGGCCTGGCGGGACGCTTTCTTT	CASTSRAWRDAFF
TRBV4-2	NA	TRBJ1-2	NA	TGTGCCAGCAGCCAGGGCGGAACACAGTGGACTATTCGCTATGGCTACACCTTC	CASSQGGTQWTIRYGYTF
TRBV5-7	NA	TRBJ1-4	NA	TGTGCCACCTTCGGGTGTGGCGGAGAAAAACTGTTTTTT	CATFGCGGEKLFF
TRBV4-1	NA	TRBJ2-4	TRBD2	TGCGCCAGCATCCCCGGGACTAGTGGCAACATTCAGTGCTTC	CASIPGTSGNIQCF
TRBV5-6	few	TRBJ2-2	NA	TGTGCCAGCAGCCTATTCGTCCGGGGGACCGGGGAGCTGTTTTTT	CASSLFVRGTGELFF
TRBV19	NA	TRBJ1-1	TRBD1	TGTGCCAGTAGCCTAAGACAGGGGGTAAATGAAGCTTTCTTT	CASSLRQGVNEAFF
TRBV7-2	NA	TRBJ1-5	NA	TGTGCCAGCAGCAGCAGGGATCAGCCCCAGCATTTT	CASSSRDQPQHF
TRBV6-4	NA	TRBJ1-2	TRBD1	TGTGCCAGCAGTGACACCGGGGACAGGGCGAGGGGCTACACCTTC	CASSDTGDRARGYTF
TRBV4-3	few	TRBJ2-7	NA	TGCGCCAGCAGCCATTCTCTCGGTCGGGAATACGAGCAGTACTTC	CASSHSLGREYEQYF
TRBV6-1	NA	TRBJ2-2	TRBD1	TGTGCCAGCAGCCACAGGGGGCAAAATACCGGGGAGCTGTTTTTT	CASSHRGQNTGELFF
TRBV7-9	few	TRBJ1-6	NA	TGTGCCAGCAGCTTGACAGGCCAGCCTAATTCACCCCTCCACTTT	CASSLTGQPNSPLHF
TRBV9	NA	TRBJ1-2	NA	TGTGCCAGCAGCGTAGTCGACAATCCCCTATATGGCTACACCTTC	CASSVVDNPLYGYTF
TRBV30	NA	TRBJ2-5	NA	TGTGCCTGGGGGCCCAGACCCCAAGAGACCCAGTACTTC	CAWGPRPQETQYF
TRBV5-6	NA	TRBJ1-1	NA	TGTGCCAGCAGCATACGAGGATTCACTGAAGCTTTCTTT	CASSIRGFTEAFF
TRBV10-3	NA	TRBJ2-1	TRBD2	TGTGCCATCAGTGAGTCGGGACTAGCGGGGAGCAATGAGCAGTTCTTC	CAISESGLAGSNEQFF
TRBV19	NA	TRBJ1-2	NA	TGTGCCAGTAGTATAGACAGGCTCTATGGCTACACCTTC	CASSIDRLYGYTF
TRBV27	NA	TRBJ2-5	TRBD1	TGTGCCAGCTCCCCCTTGGGACAGGGAGGCGAGACCCAGTACTTC	CASSPLGQGGETQYF